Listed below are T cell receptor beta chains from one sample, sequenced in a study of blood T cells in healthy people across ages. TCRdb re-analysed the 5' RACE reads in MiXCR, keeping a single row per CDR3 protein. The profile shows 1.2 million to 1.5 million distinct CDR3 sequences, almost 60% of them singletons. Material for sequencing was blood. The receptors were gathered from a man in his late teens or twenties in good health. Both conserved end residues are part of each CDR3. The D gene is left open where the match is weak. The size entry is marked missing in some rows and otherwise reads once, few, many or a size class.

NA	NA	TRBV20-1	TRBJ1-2	TGCAGTGCTAGAGACAGGGAATATGGCTACACCTTC	CSARDREYGYTF
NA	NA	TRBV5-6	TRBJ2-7	TGTGCCAGCAGCTCGGTAACCCAGGGTCCTTATGTCGAGCAGTACTTC	CASSSVTQGPYVEQYF
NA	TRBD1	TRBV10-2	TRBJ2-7	TGCGCCAGCAGTGAGTATCAGGGGGCATCCTACGAGCAGTACTTC	CASSEYQGASYEQYF
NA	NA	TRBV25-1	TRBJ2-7	TGTGCCAGCAGTGAATTTAACAGAGCGGACGAGCAGTACTTC	CASSEFNRADEQYF
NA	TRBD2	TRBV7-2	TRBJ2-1	TGTGCCAGCAGCCTCCGGACTAGCGAGAGTAGTGAGCAGTTCTTC	CASSLRTSESSEQFF
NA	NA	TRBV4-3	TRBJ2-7	TGCGCCAGCAGCCAAGGGGTGGATTCCTACGAGCAGTACTTC	CASSQGVDSYEQYF
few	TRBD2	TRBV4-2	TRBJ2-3	TGTGCCAGCAGCCAAGAGGGTAGCGGGGGGTCTTATACGCAGTATTTT	CASSQEGSGGSYTQYF
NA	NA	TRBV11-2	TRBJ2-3	TGTGCCAGCAGCTTGACCACCTCAGATACGCAGTATTTT	CASSLTTSDTQYF
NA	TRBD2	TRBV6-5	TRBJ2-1	TGTGCCAGCAGCGTCATGGGGGAGGGGAATGAGCAGTTCTTC	CASSVMGEGNEQFF
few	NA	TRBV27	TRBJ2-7	TGTGCCAGCAGTTCGGGACATTTGGGCTACGAGCAGTACTTC	CASSSGHLGYEQYF
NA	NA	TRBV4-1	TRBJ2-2	TGCGCCAGCAGCCAAGGGGCAGCGGACGGGGAGCTGTTTTTT	CASSQGAADGELFF
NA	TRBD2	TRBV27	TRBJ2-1	TGTGCCAGCGGACTAGTAGTGGTAGGTGAGCAGTTCTTC	CASGLVVVGEQFF
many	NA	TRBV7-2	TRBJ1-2	TGTGCCAGCAGTTTAACAGGGAGCTATGGCTACACCTTC	CASSLTGSYGYTF
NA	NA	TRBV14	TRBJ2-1	TGTGCCAGCAGCCATCTGGGACGGGCCTACAATGAGCAGTTCTTC	CASSHLGRAYNEQFF
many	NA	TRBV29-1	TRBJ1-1	TGCAGCGTCGCCCCGGGGCAGAAGAACACTGAAGCTTTCTTT	CSVAPGQKNTEAFF
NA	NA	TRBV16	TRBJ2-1	TGTGCCAGCAGCCAACGGGGAGGACCCTACAATGAGCAGTTCTTC	CASSQRGGPYNEQFF
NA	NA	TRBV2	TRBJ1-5	TGTGCCAGCAATGGTTACTTGGGGGCTAGCAATCAGCCCCAGCATTTT	CASNGYLGASNQPQHF
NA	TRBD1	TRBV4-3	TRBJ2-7	TGCGCCAGCAGCCAACGACAGGGAACCTACGAGCAGTACTTC	CASSQRQGTYEQYF
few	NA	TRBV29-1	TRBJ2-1	TGCAGCGTTGAGGAGCTGGGTGAGCAGTTCTTC	CSVEELGEQFF
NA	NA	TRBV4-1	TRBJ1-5	TGCGCCGGCAGCCAACTTGGGGGGACGGCAAATCAGCCCCAGCATTTT	CAGSQLGGTANQPQHF
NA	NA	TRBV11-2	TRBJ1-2	TGTGCCAGCAGCCGCCGACAGGAAGACCACGGCTACACCTTC	CASSRRQEDHGYTF
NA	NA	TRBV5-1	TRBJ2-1	TGCGCCAGCAGCTTGGAGGCGGCCTCCTACAATGAGCAGTTCTTC	CASSLEAASYNEQFF
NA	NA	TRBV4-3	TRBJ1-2	TGCGCCAGCAGCCAAGGCCCTCCTGGGGCCTCCAACTATGGCTACACCTTC	CASSQGPPGASNYGYTF
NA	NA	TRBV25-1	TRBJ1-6	TGTGCCAGCACTGCTAGCTACTATAATTCACCCCTCCACTTT	CASTASYYNSPLHF
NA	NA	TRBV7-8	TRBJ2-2	TGTGCCAGCAGTTTAGTCCGGGGAGAGCTGTTTTTT	CASSLVRGELFF